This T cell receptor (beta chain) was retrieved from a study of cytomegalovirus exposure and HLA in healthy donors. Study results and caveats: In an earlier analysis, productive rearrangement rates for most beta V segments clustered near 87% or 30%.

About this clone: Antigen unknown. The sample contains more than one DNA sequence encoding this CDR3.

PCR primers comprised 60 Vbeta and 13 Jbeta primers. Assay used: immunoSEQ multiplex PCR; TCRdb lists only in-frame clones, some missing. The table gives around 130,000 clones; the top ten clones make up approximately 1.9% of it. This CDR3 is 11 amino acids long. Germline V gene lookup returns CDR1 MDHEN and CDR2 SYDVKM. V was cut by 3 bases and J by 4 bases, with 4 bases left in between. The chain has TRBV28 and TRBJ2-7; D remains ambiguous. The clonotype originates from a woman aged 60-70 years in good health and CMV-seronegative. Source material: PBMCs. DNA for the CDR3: TGTGCCAGCAGTTTCCAGTACGAGCAGTACTTC. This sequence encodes CASSFQYEQYF.